The source of this T cell receptor (beta chain) is a study of shared clonotypes between healthy human individuals. Study-wide results and limits: The sampled material consisted only of blood, and tissue repertoires are likely to differ.

As regards this clone: Its antigen remains unidentified.

Assay used: immunoSEQ multiplex PCR; TCRdb lists only in-frame clones, some missing. The data contain more than 900,000 clones, about four fifths of them seen just once; the ten biggest clones take up roughly 0.61%. The sequenced material came from memory CD4+ T cells from PBMCs. Subset indicated: CD45RA-negative fraction. This clonotype was sampled from a man between 18 and 29 years old in good health. Some clones in this sample may be carry-over from other donors' samples.

CDR3 protein: CASSVRRPGQEIPYGYTF. CDR3 nucleotide sequence: TGTGCCAGCAGTGTTCGCAGACCGGGACAGGAGATTCCCTATGGCTACACCTTC. The chain uses TRBV6-1 and TRBJ1-2; 8 nucleotides match TRBD1. The CDR3 length is 18 residues. Trimming removed 4 bases from V and 4 bases from J; junction bases left unmatched: 17. Germline assignment: CDR1 MNHNS and CDR2 SASEGT.